This T cell receptor beta chain is from a study of cytomegalovirus exposure and HLA in healthy donors. The PCR was carried out with 60 Vbeta primers and 13 Jbeta primers. Sequencing was performed with immunoSEQ multiplex PCR; in TCRdb, only in-frame clones are kept and a portion is missing. This listing includes about 140,000 clones. The CDR3 runs to 15 residues. The V end was cut by 4 bases, the J end by 0 bases, with 11 bases between. Germline CDR1 and CDR2: SGHDT and YYEEEE. Sequenced input: PBMCs. This chain connects TRBV5-6 to TRBJ1-3; the D is unclear. The receptor was derived from a man in his forties in good health and CMV-seronegative. DNA for the CDR3: TGTGCCAGCAGCCGGGAGGTGAGCTCTGGAAACACCATATATTTT. It codes for CASSREVSSGNTIYF.